This entry lists 26 T cell receptor beta chains sequenced from one sample in a study of cytomegalovirus exposure and HLA in healthy donors (TCRdb year 2017). Libraries were built with the immunoSEQ multiplex PCR assay. A mixture of 60 forward primers for TCR Vbeta segments and 13 reverse primers for TCR Jbeta segments was used in the multiplex PCR. TCRdb's version of the immuneACCESS table is confined to in-frame rearrangements and falls short of the full clone set. An unresolved V gene accounts for under half of the shortfall where checked; the remainder is of unknown origin. Across this sample there are around 130,000 clones, with around three fifths seen only once. Approximately 8.5% of the sample is in the top ten clones. The sample taken for sequencing was PBMCs. The receptors shown here come from a woman in her forties in good health and CMV-seropositive.

This sequence joins TRBV18 and TRBJ1-3; a possible D gene is TRBD1 (5 bases). The CDR3 loop spans 14 amino acids. Looked up from germline, CDR1 is KGHSH and CDR2 is LQKENI. Trimming removed 8 bases from V and 0 bases from J, with 11 bases in between. The CDR3 DNA reads TGTGCCAGCCACTCCGACAGCTCTGGAAACACCATATATTTT. Translation: CASHSDSSGNTIYF.

The V call is TRBV28, the J call TRBJ1-2; D not certain. Trimming shortened V by 5 bases and J by 6 bases, and 10 bases separated the two germline ends. Looked up from germline, CDR1 is MDHEN and CDR2 is SYDVKM. The length of the CDR3 is 12 residues. The CDR3 sequence is CASSTGSHGYTF. CDR3 DNA: TGTGCCAGCAGTACGGGATCACATGGCTACACCTTC.

The table lists this clone with a few counts. This chain connects TRBV19 to TRBJ2-1; 8 nucleotides agree with TRBD2. The CDR3 extends over 16 amino acids. Germline V gene data show CDR1 as LNHDA and CDR2 as SQIVND (reference sequence). V shed 5 bases and J 4 bases; nucleotides not matched to a gene: 10. CDR3 sequence: CASSRSGDPSYNEQFF. The CDR3, as DNA: TGTGCCAGTAGTCGTAGCGGGGATCCCTCTTACAATGAGCAGTTCTTC.

The sample holds a few counts of this clone. The chain carries TRBV7-9 and TRBJ2-1; D is uncertain. The germline gives CDR1 SEHNR, CDR2 FQNEAQ (reference sequence). The CDR3 has 16 amino acids. Trimming pared 0 bases from V and 6 bases from J, leaving 15 bases between. The CDR3 DNA reads TGTGCCAGCAGCTTAGCGGTCTCACTCTATGCCAATGAGCAGTTCTTC. It is translated as CASSLAVSLYANEQFF.

This clone was counted a few times. The chain is built from TRBV7-6 and TRBJ1-1, with 8 bases fitting TRBD1. The germline gives CDR1 SGHVS, CDR2 FNYEAQ. This CDR3 has 15 residues. V trimming: 5 bases; J trimming: 0 bases; junction bases outside the gene matches: 5. Here the CDR3 DNA reads TGTGCCAGCAGCCCGATGACAGGGGTGAACACTGAAGCTTTCTTT. Translation: CASSPMTGVNTEAFF.

This rearrangement joins TRBV7-6 to TRBJ1-1; the D is unclear. The CDR3 is 15 residues long. V lost 5 bases and J 6 bases, leaving 19 bases between the germline ends. CDR1 and CDR2 (germline): SGHVS, FNYEAQ. The CDR3, as DNA: TGTGCCAGCAGCCCACGGAACACAGAACATTCTGAAGCTTTCTTT. It codes for CASSPRNTEHSEAFF.

A few counts support this clone. The chain recombines TRBV18 with TRBJ1-1; D perhaps matches TRBD1 (6 bases). The V end was cut by 4 bases, the J end by 1 base, with 10 bases between. The germline V gene encodes CDR1 KGHSH and CDR2 LQKENI. There are 14 residues in the CDR3. The CDR3 DNA sequence: TGTGCCAGCTCACTTAGACAGGAGAACACTGAAGCTTTCTTT. It codes for CASSLRQENTEAFF.

V and J are TRBV6-5 and TRBJ2-7; 7 bases line up with TRBD1. The V gene end was trimmed by 6 bases and the J gene end by 2 bases; junction bases not matched to a gene: 10. This CDR3 contains 15 residues. Germline V gives CDR1 MNHEY, CDR2 SVGAGI. CDR3 DNA: TGTGCCAGCAGCACGACAGGGAACTACCCCTACGAGCAGTACTTC. Its protein product is CASSTTGNYPYEQYF.

The gene calls are TRBV13 and TRBJ2-1, with 7 bases lining up with TRBD2. Per germline, CDR1 PRHDT and CDR2 FYEKMQ (reference sequence). There are 15 residues in the CDR3. V gave up 1 base and J gave up 7 bases; unmatched junction bases: 7. The CDR3 nucleotides are TGTGCCAGCAGCTTAGTCGGCGGGAGACGAAATGAGCAGTTCTTC. Translation gives CASSLVGGRRNEQFF. The full variable domain, with the rest looked up from reference TRBV13 and TRBJ2-1, is AAGVIQSPRHLIKEKRETATLKCYPIPRHDTVYWYQQGPGQDPQFLISFYEKMQSDKGSIPDRFSAQQFSDYHSELNMSSLELGDSALYFCASSLVGGRRNEQFFGPGTRLTVL.

This clone was seen a few times. V usage is TRBV29-1 and J usage is TRBJ2-5, with a tentative D call TRBD1 (6 bases). The CDR3 has 12 amino acids. Trimming removed 4 bases from V and 4 bases from J, with 10 bases in between. Germline V gene lookup returns CDR1 SQVTM and CDR2 ANQGSEA. This CDR3 reads CSVVGGRETQYF. The CDR3 DNA reads as TGCAGCGTTGTTGGGGGCCGAGAGACCCAGTACTTC.

V usage is TRBV5-4 and J usage is TRBJ2-5; D call uncertain. Germline assignment: CDR1 SGHNT and CDR2 YYREEE (reference sequence). V was cut by 2 bases and J by 5 bases, with 16 bases left in between. The CDR3 has 15 amino acids. The CDR3 sequence: CASSFGAPSEETQYF. CDR3 sequence (DNA): TGTGCCAGCAGCTTTGGTGCCCCATCGGAGGAGACCCAGTACTTC.

The chain couples TRBV5-8 to TRBJ2-7, with D possibly being TRBD2 (5 bases). The CDR3 totals 12 residues. Germline lookup yields CDR1 SGHTS and CDR2 YDEGEE. V was pared by 4 bases and J by 5 bases, with 10 bases between. The CDR3 DNA reads TGTGCCAGCAGCGTGAGGGCCCACGAGCAGTACTTC. Its protein product is CASSVRAHEQYF.

This clone is a singleton in its sample. The chain has TRBV30 and TRBJ1-5; D perhaps matches TRBD1 (5 bases). Germline CDR1 and CDR2: GTSNPN and SVGIG (reference sequence). This CDR3 has 14 residues. Trimming took off 5 bases at V and 1 base at J, with 12 bases between the two ends. The chain's CDR3 is CAWGHPISNQPQHF. The CDR3 DNA reads TGTGCCTGGGGACACCCGATCAGCAATCAGCCCCAGCATTTT.

The chain couples TRBV10-3 to TRBJ2-5; maybe TRBD1 (5 bases). CDR1 and CDR2 from the germline V gene are ENHRY and SYGVKD. The V and J ends lost 4 bases and 3 bases respectively, with 15 bases between them. CDR3 length: 15 residues. The CDR3 coding sequence is TGTGCCATCAGTGGAGTGGCCCAGGGAAAAGAGACCCAGTACTTC. It specifies CAISGVAQGKETQYF.

The rearrangement uses TRBV10-3 and TRBJ1-1; D is possibly TRBD1 (5 bases). The CDR3 loop spans 13 amino acids. CDR1 and CDR2 (germline): ENHRY, SYGVKD. With 5 bases removed from V and 6 bases from J, the gap between germline ends came to 13 bases. CDR3: CAISWQGVSEAFF. CDR3 coding DNA: TGTGCCATCAGTTGGCAGGGTGTATCTGAAGCTTTCTTT.

This clone appeared a single time. The chain recombines TRBV29-1 with TRBJ1-1; TRBD1 matches 8 bases. The CDR3 is 14 residues long. The J segment lost 3 bases and the V segment lost 6 bases, leaving 9 bases of the junction unmatched. The germline V gene has CDR1 SQVTM and CDR2 ANQGSEA. The CDR3 DNA reads as TGCAGCGTCCACAACAGGGGGAAGGACACTGAAGCTTTCTTT. Translated, it gives CSVHNRGKDTEAFF.

J is TRBJ2-5 and V is TRBV18; 7 bases are a match to TRBD1. The CDR3 sequence is 13 residues long. V dropped 3 bases and J dropped 2; count of bases not matched to a gene: 0. CDR1 is KGHSH, CDR2 LQKENI, per germline. The CDR3 nucleotides are TGTGCCAGCTCACCGGGACAGCAAGAGACCCAGTACTTC. Translated: CASSPGQQETQYF.

This clone was observed a few times. V gene TRBV4-1 combines with J gene TRBJ2-1; tentative D call: TRBD1 (6 bases). Per germline, CDR1 MGHRA and CDR2 YSYEKL. V was clipped by 0 bases and J by 8 bases, with 17 bases between them. CDR3 size: 16 residues. The CDR3 coding sequence is TGCGCCAGCAGCCAAGATAAACAGGGAACAGGCGATGAGCAGTTCTTC. It is translated as CASSQDKQGTGDEQFF.

This chain joins TRBV28 and TRBJ2-6, with 7 positions matching TRBD2. The CDR3 spans 16 residues. CDR1 is MDHEN, CDR2 SYDVKM, per germline. V dropped 6 bases and J dropped 0; count of bases not matched to a gene: 5. CDR3: CASREAGASGANVLTF. CDR3 coding DNA: TGTGCCAGCAGAGAGGCGGGAGCCTCTGGGGCCAACGTCCTGACTTTC.

This clone was counted only a few times. The V gene is TRBV5-3, the J gene TRBJ2-1, with 11 nucleotides matching TRBD2. TRBV5-3 is treated as an ORF (open reading frame) with a function not yet certain. Trimming took 1 base from V and 0 from J; bases not matched to a gene: 6. This CDR3 contains 18 residues. DNA for the CDR3: TGTGCCAGAAGCTTGATTACTAGCGGGGGCAGCTCCTACAATGAGCAGTTCTTC. This translates into CARSLITSGGSSYNEQFF.

This chain uses TRBV6-6 with TRBJ1-1; D is possibly TRBD1 (5 bases). The CDR3 sequence is 14 residues long. From germline, CDR1 is MNHNY and CDR2 SVGAGI (reference sequence). Trimming took off 0 bases at V and 3 bases at J, with 8 bases between the two ends. CDR3 loop: CASSYSGRDTEAFF. The CDR3 DNA reads as TGTGCCAGCAGTTACTCCGGCAGGGACACTGAAGCTTTCTTT.

The J gene is TRBJ2-3, the V gene TRBV2, with TRBD2 identical over 8 bases. The CDR3 spans 14 residues. Germline V lookup: CDR1 SNHLY, CDR2 FYNNEI. The V and J ends lost 6 bases and 5 bases, in that order; junction bases with no gene match: 7. The CDR3 reads CASRTSGRGDTQYF. The CDR3 region has the DNA TGTGCCAGCAGGACAAGCGGGAGAGGAGATACGCAGTATTTT.

This sequence joins TRBV7-2 and TRBJ2-3; 9 positions match TRBD2. Germline values: CDR1 SGHTA, CDR2 FQGNSA. This CDR3 comprises 15 residues. The junction had 6 bases not matched to a gene; V was cut back by 5 bases and J by 3 bases. Here the CDR3 DNA reads TGTGCCAGCAGCCGCGGGGGACTAGCAACAGATACGCAGTATTTT. Protein sequence: CASSRGGLATDTQYF. The complete variable domain, with remaining parts taken from reference TRBV7-2 and TRBJ2-3, reads GAGVSQSPSNKVTEKGKDVELRCDPISGHTALYWYRQSLGQGLEFLIYFQGNSAPDKSGLPSDRFSAERTGGSVSTLTIQRTQQEDSAVYLCASSRGGLATDTQYFGPGTRLTVL.

The rearrangement joins TRBV5-1 to TRBJ2-7, with D perhaps TRBD1 (8 bases). Per germline, CDR1 SGHRS and CDR2 YFSETQ. The ends were cut back, 4 bases at V and 3 bases at J, with 17 bases in the middle. The CDR3 length is 15 residues. As DNA, the CDR3 is TGCGCCAGCAGCCCGACAGGGGAGGGTATCTACGAGCAGTACTTC. This gives the protein CASSPTGEGIYEQYF.

The chain links TRBV7-8 to TRBJ2-3; D is ambiguous. From germline, CDR1 is SGHVS and CDR2 FQNEAQ. V dropped 2 bases and J dropped 7 bases, with 10 bases sitting between them. CDR3 size: 13 residues. CDR3 DNA: TGTGCCAGCAGCTTACCCTTCGCGTATACGCAGTATTTT. Protein product: CASSLPFAYTQYF.

The chain combines TRBV6-5 with TRBJ1-2, with TRBD1 matching over 9 bases. Germline assignment: CDR1 MNHEY and CDR2 SVGAGI. CDR3 length: 15 amino acids. Trimming at V came to 0 bases and at J to 2 bases, leaving 1 base not matched to a gene. The CDR3 region is CASSYSGTGNYGYTF. The CDR3 bases are TGTGCCAGCAGTTACTCTGGGACAGGGAACTATGGCTACACCTTC.